This T cell receptor beta chain was recovered during a study of CDR3 diversity in severe acne. Germline CDR1 is SGHRS and CDR2 is YFSETQ. V was clipped by 4 bases and J by 2 bases; unmatched bases: 4. This CDR3 has 17 residues. The sample holds a few counts of this clonotype. TCRdb redid the calling of the PCR reads with MiXCR, one entry per CDR3 protein. The table lists 100,000 or so distinct CDR3 sequences, 51% of them singletons. V and J are TRBV5-1 and TRBJ2-6, with 12 positions matching TRBD2. Sequencing input: blood. This receptor was obtained from a male donor with acne. The CDR3 bases are TGCGCCAGCAGCCGGACTAGCGGGACGGCTGGGGCCAACGTCCTGACTTTC. This codes for CASSRTSGTAGANVLTF.